Listed here are 19 T cell receptor beta chains from one sample, sequenced in a study of T cells in Graves' hyperthyroidism and ophthalmopathy (dated by TCRdb to about 2019). Preparation of the library involved multiplex PCR. Sequenced on an Illumina HiSeq 2000. TCR beta CDR3 regions were amplified from RNA transcripts. The first round of RT-PCR for the TCR CDR3 was performed with the HTBI primer set and the Qiagen OneStep RT-PCR kit. TCRdb reprocessed the public reads (quality trimming at Q25 with fastp, clone calling with MiXCR) and kept in-frame beta chains. Each record represents a unique CDR3 protein, reported with the most common genes and DNA among its rows. For this sample there are under 450,000 distinct CDR3 sequences; around a sixth appear just once. Together, the top ten hold approximately 7.5% of the sample. Sequencing was done on a sample of blood. All receptors come from a woman aged 18-29 years with Graves' hyperthyroidism.

This clonotype was seen ten or more times. The V gene is TRBV12-3 or TRBV12-4, the J gene TRBJ1-5; no clear D. This CDR3 has 13 residues. The V gene lost 3 bases and the J gene lost 3 bases, with 6 bases spanning the gap. The CDR3 DNA sequence: TGTGCCAGCAGTTTGAGGGACAATCAGCCCCAGCATTTT. Translating gives CASSLRDNQPQHF.

The gene calls are TRBV10-2 and TRBJ2-3; 11 bases line up with TRBD2. The CDR3 sequence is 16 residues long. Germline loops: CDR1 WSHSY, CDR2 SAAADI. V trimming: 6 bases; J trimming: 5 bases; junction bases outside the gene matches: 10. CDR3 bases: TGCGCCAGCAGCCCGAACCTAGCGGGGGGCCTAGATACGCAGTATTTT. This codes for CASSPNLAGGLDTQYF.

This clonotype appeared many times. The chain recombines TRBV7-8 with TRBJ2-1; D gene unclear. This CDR3 has 13 residues. CDR1 SGHVS and CDR2 FQNEAQ come from the germline V gene. Trimming took 2 bases from V and 4 from J, leaving 6 bases between them. The CDR3 spells CASSLRVYNEQFF. In nucleotides, the CDR3 is TGTGCCAGCAGCTTACGGGTTTACAATGAGCAGTTCTTC.

The chain employs TRBV7-9 and TRBJ2-1; TRBD2 agrees at 9 bases. The length of the CDR3 is 15 residues. Germline assignment: CDR1 SEHNR and CDR2 FQNEAQ (reference sequence). The V gene end was trimmed by 2 bases and the J gene end by 7 bases; junction bases not matched to a gene: 6. CDR3 sequence reads: CASSLLAGVGNEQFF. The CDR3 DNA is TGTGCCAGCAGCTTATTAGCGGGAGTGGGAAATGAGCAGTTCTTC.

There are many counts of this clonotype. The V call is TRBV7-2, the J call TRBJ2-5; D gene ambiguous. The CDR3 is made up of 14 amino acids. Trimming shortened V by 6 bases and J by 5 bases, and 16 bases separated the two germline ends. The germline V gene encodes CDR1 SGHTA and CDR2 FQGNSA. For the CDR3, the DNA is TGTGCCAGCAGAGGCCTCCTGTCTTTTGAGACCCAGTACTTC. Amino acid sequence: CASRGLLSFETQYF.

This clonotype was detected ten times or more. The V call is TRBV2, the J call TRBJ2-7, with D possibly being TRBD1 (6 bases). The CDR3 is 12 residues long. V lost 6 bases, J lost 7 bases, and 13 bases lay in between. Germline CDR1 and CDR2: SNHLY and FYNNEI. CDR3 coding DNA: TGTGCCAGCAGCCACCCGGGGACAGAGCAGTACTTC. Its protein is CASSHPGTEQYF.

This clonotype has a count of ten or more. The CDR3 bases are TGTGCCGGAGGACAGTCCTATGGCTACACCTTC. Amino acids: CAGGQSYGYTF. The chain recombines TRBV30 with TRBJ1-2, with D maybe TRBD1 (6 bases). The CDR3 is 11 residues long. Trimming left V 8 bases short and J 4 bases short, with 11 bases between. Per the germline V gene, CDR1 is GTSNPN and CDR2 is SVGIG (reference sequence).

This clonotype was counted at least ten times. The chain couples TRBV5-1 to TRBJ2-1, with TRBD1 matching over 9 bases. The CDR3 consists of 15 residues. The germline V gene has CDR1 SGHRS and CDR2 YFSETQ. Trimming cost V 2 bases and J 6 bases; bases outside gene matches: 6. The CDR3 protein is CASSLRQGVGNEQFF. Here the CDR3 DNA reads TGCGCCAGCAGCTTACGACAGGGGGTGGGCAATGAGCAGTTCTTC.

This clonotype was detected ten times or more. V is TRBV2 and J is TRBJ1-2; D might be TRBD1 (5 bases). Germline loops: CDR1 SNHLY, CDR2 FYNNEI. The CDR3 consists of 13 residues. Trimming pared 9 bases from V and 0 bases from J, leaving 11 bases between. The CDR3 sequence is CASTDNPNYGYTF. In DNA form, the CDR3 reads TGTGCCAGTACGGACAACCCTAACTATGGCTACACCTTC.

This clonotype was found many times. The rearrangement uses TRBV5-4 and TRBJ1-5, with TRBD1 matching over 11 bases. The CDR3 contains 18 residues. V lost 0 bases to trimming and J lost 6 bases; unmatched junction nucleotides: 11. Germline-derived CDR1 and CDR2 are SGHNT and YYREEE (reference sequence). The CDR3 region has the DNA TGTGCCAGCAGCTTGGGGGACTGGACAGGGGGCTATGGTCAGCCCCAGCATTTT. This gives the protein CASSLGDWTGGYGQPQHF.

This clonotype was found a few times. The chain couples TRBV4-1 to TRBJ1-1, with a weak D call TRBD1 (6 bases). CDR1 is MGHRA, CDR2 YSYEKL, per germline. V lost 4 bases and J lost 1, with 10 bases in between. The CDR3 length is 14 residues. The CDR3 DNA reads TGCGCCAGCAGCCCCATGGGGGCGAACACTGAAGCTTTCTTT. This gives the protein CASSPMGANTEAFF.

V is TRBV27 and J is TRBJ1-1; D is unresolved. The CDR3 is 13 amino acids. V was cut by 6 bases and J by 1 base, with 9 bases left in between. CDR1 is MNHEY, CDR2 SMNVEV, per germline (reference sequence). CDR3 sequence: CASRAGPNTEAFF. Here the CDR3 DNA reads TGTGCCAGCAGGGCAGGTCCGAACACTGAAGCTTTCTTT.

The chain carries TRBV5-1 and TRBJ2-1; 13 bases match TRBD2. The germline gives CDR1 SGHRS, CDR2 YFSETQ. The CDR3 is made up of 17 amino acids. V lost 4 bases to trimming and J lost 0 bases; unmatched junction nucleotides: 4. The CDR3 spells CASSPGTSGTSYNEQFF. CDR3 nucleotides: TGCGCCAGCAGCCCCGGGACTAGCGGGACCTCCTACAATGAGCAGTTCTTC.

A word on this clonotype: A single base separates this from a much larger clone, so it may be a read error. CDR3 in amino acids: CASGSVGATDTQYF. CDR3 bases: TGTGCCAGCGGCAGCGTGGGGGCGACAGATACGCAGTATTTT. The gene calls are TRBV3-1 and TRBJ2-3, with a weak D call TRBD1 (6 bases). This CDR3 has 14 residues. V was clipped by 8 bases and J by 3 bases, with 15 bases between them. CDR1 and CDR2 (germline): LGHDT, YNNKEL (reference sequence).

This clonotype was recorded many times. The CDR3 nucleotides read TGTGCCAGCAGTGACCCACTAGGACAGGGAGCCCCCTACGAGCAGTACTTC. It translates to CASSDPLGQGAPYEQYF. The V call is TRBV6-1, the J call TRBJ2-7, with 8 positions matching TRBD1. CDR3 length equals 17 residues. Germline loops: CDR1 MNHNS, CDR2 SASEGT. Trimming cost V 3 bases and J 2 bases; bases outside gene matches: 12.

This clonotype was seen repeatedly, ten times or more. The chain links TRBV11-2 to TRBJ2-1; 9 bases match TRBD2. The CDR3 consists of 17 residues. The V segment lost 3 bases and the J segment 4 bases; nucleotides outside the gene matches: 10. Per germline, CDR1 SGHAT and CDR2 FQNNGV. The CDR3 region is CASSFGVTSGLYNEQFF. The CDR3 DNA reads TGTGCCAGCAGCTTTGGCGTGACTAGCGGATTGTACAATGAGCAGTTCTTC.

Many counts were recorded for this clonotype. The chain carries TRBV20-1 and TRBJ2-4; D is unresolved. The ends were cut back, 3 bases at V and 3 bases at J, with 9 bases in the middle. Germline-derived CDR1 and CDR2 are DFQATT and SNEGSKA (reference sequence). The CDR3 sequence is 13 residues long. The CDR3 region has the DNA TGCAGTGCTAGTTCGTGGGGCAAAAACATTCAGTACTTC. Translating it yields CSASSWGKNIQYF.

Here the CDR3 reads CATSEPRDGHLTNTGELFF. CDR3 in DNA: TGTGCCACCAGTGAGCCGCGGGACGGCCATTTAACCAACACCGGGGAGCTGTTTTTT. The V gene is TRBV24-1, the J gene TRBJ2-2; maybe TRBD2 (6 bases). Trimming took 4 bases from V and 2 from J, leaving 22 bases between them. Per the germline V gene, CDR1 is KGHDR and CDR2 is SFDVKD. There are 19 residues in the CDR3.

This rearrangement joins TRBV7-8 to TRBJ2-7, with 7 bases fitting TRBD1. CDR1 SGHVS and CDR2 FQNEAQ come from the germline V gene. CDR3 length: 14 amino acids. V lost 5 bases, J lost 4 bases, and 8 bases stayed unmatched. CDR3 in amino acids: CASSPTGAGYEQYF. DNA for the CDR3: TGTGCCAGCAGCCCCACAGGGGCCGGGTACGAGCAGTACTTC.